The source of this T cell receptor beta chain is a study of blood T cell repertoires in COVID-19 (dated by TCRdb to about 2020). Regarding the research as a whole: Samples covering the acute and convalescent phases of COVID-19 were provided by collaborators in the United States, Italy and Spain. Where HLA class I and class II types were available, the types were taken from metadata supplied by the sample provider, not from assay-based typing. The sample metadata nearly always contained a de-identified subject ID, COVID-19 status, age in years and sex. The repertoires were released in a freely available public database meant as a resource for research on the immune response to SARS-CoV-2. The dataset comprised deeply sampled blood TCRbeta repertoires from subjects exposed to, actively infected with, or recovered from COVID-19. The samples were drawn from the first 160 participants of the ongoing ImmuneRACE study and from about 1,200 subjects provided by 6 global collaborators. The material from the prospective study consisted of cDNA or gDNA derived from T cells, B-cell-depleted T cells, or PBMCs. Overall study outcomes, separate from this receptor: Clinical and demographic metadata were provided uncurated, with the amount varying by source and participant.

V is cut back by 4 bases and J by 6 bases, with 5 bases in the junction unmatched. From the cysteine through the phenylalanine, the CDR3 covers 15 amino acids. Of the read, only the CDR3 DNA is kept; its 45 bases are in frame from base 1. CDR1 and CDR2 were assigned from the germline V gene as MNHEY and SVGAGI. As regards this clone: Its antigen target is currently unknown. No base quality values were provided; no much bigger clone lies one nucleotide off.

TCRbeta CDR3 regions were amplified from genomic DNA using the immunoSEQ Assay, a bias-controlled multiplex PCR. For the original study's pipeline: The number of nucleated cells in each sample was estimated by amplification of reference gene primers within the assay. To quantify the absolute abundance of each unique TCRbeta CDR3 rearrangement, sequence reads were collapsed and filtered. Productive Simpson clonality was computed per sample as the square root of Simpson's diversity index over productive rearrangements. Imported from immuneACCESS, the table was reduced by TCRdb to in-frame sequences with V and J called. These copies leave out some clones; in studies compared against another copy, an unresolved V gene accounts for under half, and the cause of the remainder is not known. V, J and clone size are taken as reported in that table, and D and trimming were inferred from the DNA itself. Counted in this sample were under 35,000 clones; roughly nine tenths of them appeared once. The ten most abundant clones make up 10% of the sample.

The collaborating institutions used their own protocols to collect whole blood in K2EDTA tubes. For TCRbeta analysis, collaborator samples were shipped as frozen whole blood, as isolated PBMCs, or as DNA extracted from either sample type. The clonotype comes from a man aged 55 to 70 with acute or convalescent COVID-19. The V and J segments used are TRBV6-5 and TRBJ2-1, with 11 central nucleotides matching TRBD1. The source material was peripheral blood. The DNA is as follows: TGTGCCAGCAGTTCCTTCGGGACAGGGGGCAATGAGCAGTTCTTC. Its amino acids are CASSSFGTGGNEQFF.